This T cell receptor (beta chain) originates from a study of T cells in tuberculosis. Sequenced by immunoSEQ multiplex PCR; TCRdb stores in-frame clones only, minus some. This table holds 50,000 to 65,000 clones, approximately 91% found once. The ends lost 0 bases at V and 3 bases at J; junction bases unmatched: 6. The length of the CDR3 is 16 residues. Per the germline V gene, CDR1 is ENHRY and CDR2 is SYGVKD. This clone appeared a few times. Cells were sorted from thawed PBMC rested overnight and stained with GMM-loaded CD1B tetramer, viability dye and anti-CD3. CD1B tetramers were loaded with Rhodococcus equi-derived C32 glucose monomycolate. CD14-expressing monocytes were removed from PBMC before cryopreservation and sorting.

V gene TRBV10-3 combines with J gene TRBJ2-5; TRBD2 agrees at 8 bases. The receptor comes from an adult woman with latent tuberculosis. Sequenced material: CD1b-GMM tetramer-negative cells sorted from PBMCs. CDR3 region: CAISESVAAGEETQYF. CDR3 nucleotide sequence: TGTGCCATCAGTGAGTCGGTAGCAGCGGGGGAAGAGACCCAGTACTTC.